Below are 19 T cell receptor beta chains sequenced from a single sample in a study of T cell responses to AZD1222 COVID-19 vaccine. TCRdb keeps only in-frame clones here, not all; method: immunoSEQ multiplex PCR. The sample contains 95,000 to 120,000 clones, 70% to 90% of which appear only once. Sequences were derived from peripheral blood, sampled on day 0 of AZD1222 vaccination. The source is an adult in good health.

As DNA, the CDR3 is TGTGCCAGCAGTTACACCGGACGGAGGAACACTGAAGCTTTCTTT. Translation: CASSYTGRRNTEAFF. This chain connects TRBV6-5 to TRBJ1-1; D is unclear. Germline-derived CDR1 and CDR2 are MNHEY and SVGAGI. Trimming removed 2 bases at V and 1 base at J, with 11 bases between. There are 15 residues in the CDR3.

The chain employs TRBV10-1 and TRBJ1-4, with 7 bases fitting TRBD1. Germline loops: CDR1 WNHNN, CDR2 SYGVQD (reference sequence). The CDR3 contains 20 residues. V lost 2 bases to trimming and J lost 0 bases; unmatched junction nucleotides: 15. The CDR3 is CASSEPPLIQGLTTNEKLFF. CDR3 nucleotide sequence: TGCGCCAGCAGTGAGCCACCCCTAATACAGGGGCTCACAACTAATGAAAAACTGTTTTTT.

The DNA of the CDR3 is TGTGCCAGCTCACCGGGAAGGTTAACTGAAGCTTTCTTT. Residues: CASSPGRLTEAFF. The chain has TRBV18 and TRBJ1-1; D not certain. V shed 3 bases and J shed 5 bases, with 10 bases lying between them. Germline V gene lookup returns CDR1 KGHSH and CDR2 LQKENI. The CDR3 is 13 amino acids.

The rearrangement links TRBV15 to TRBJ1-1, with 8 bases identical to TRBD1. Trimming took 0 bases from V and 4 from J; bases not matched to a gene: 7. CDR3 size: 16 residues. Germline loops: CDR1 LNHNV, CDR2 YYDKDF (reference sequence). The CDR3 nucleotides are TGTGCCACCAGCAGAGATTCGGTGGACAGGGCCACTGAAGCTTTCTTT. Translated: CATSRDSVDRATEAFF. Together with reference TRBV15 and TRBJ1-1, the CDR3 gives the full variable domain: DAMVIQNPRYQVTQFGKPVTLSCSQTLNHNVMYWYQQKSSQAPKLLFHYYDKDFNNEADTPDNFQSRRPNTSFCFLDIRSPGLGDTAMYLCATSRDSVDRATEAFFGQGTRLTVV.

The chain employs TRBV5-1 and TRBJ2-5; tentatively, D is TRBD2 (6 bases). Germline CDR1 and CDR2: SGHRS and YFSETQ. The V gene lost 0 bases and the J gene lost 0 bases, with 12 bases spanning the gap. This CDR3 spans 16 amino acids. This CDR3 reads CASSLGLATDQETQYF. The CDR3 DNA follows: TGCGCCAGCAGCTTGGGGCTAGCGACTGACCAAGAGACCCAGTACTTC.

This chain uses TRBV5-1 with TRBJ2-1, with TRBD2 matching over 9 bases. Germline V gene sequence: CDR1 SGHRS, CDR2 YFSETQ. The CDR3 runs 14 residues. The V and J ends lost 2 bases and 8 bases, in that order; junction bases with no gene match: 5. The chain's CDR3 is CASSFGGGAYEQFF. In nucleotides, the CDR3 is TGCGCCAGCAGCTTCGGCGGGGGGGCGTATGAGCAGTTCTTC.

The V and J genes are TRBV5-6 and TRBJ2-6, with unresolved D. Trimming pared 2 bases from V and 2 bases from J, leaving 8 bases between. The length of the CDR3 is 15 residues. Per the germline V gene, CDR1 is SGHDT and CDR2 is YYEEEE. The CDR3 DNA follows: TGTGCCAGCAGCTTATCGGGTGCTGGGGCCAACGTCCTGACTTTC. Protein product: CASSLSGAGANVLTF.

The chain is built from TRBV6-2 or TRBV6-3 and TRBJ1-5; TRBD1 agrees at 7 bases. V lost 2 bases and J lost 2; bases outside the gene matches: 0. The length of the CDR3 is 14 residues. Germline CDR1 and CDR2: MNHEY and SVGEGT. The CDR3 sequence: CASSYTGGNQPQHF. Written as DNA, the CDR3 is TGTGCCAGCAGTTACACAGGGGGCAATCAGCCCCAGCATTTT.

CDR3 in DNA: TGTGCCAGCAGGGAGGAACGCTACAATGAGCAGTTCTTC. Its protein is CASREERYNEQFF. J is TRBJ2-1 and V is TRBV7-9, with D possibly TRBD2 on 5 matching bases. The germline CDR1 and CDR2 sequences are SEHNR and FQNEAQ (reference sequence). Between the trimmed V and J ends, which lost 6 bases and 3 bases, there was a span of 9 bases. The CDR3 is made up of 13 amino acids.

This clone was picked up one time. The chain employs TRBV7-2 and TRBJ2-2; the D is unclear. The V and J ends lost 1 base and 0 bases respectively, with 6 bases between them. This CDR3 is 15 amino acids long. Germline V gene lookup returns CDR1 SGHTA and CDR2 FQGNSA. The CDR3 sequence is CASSLEATNTGELFF. CDR3 DNA sequence: TGTGCCAGCAGCTTAGAGGCGACGAACACCGGGGAGCTGTTTTTT.

The J gene is TRBJ1-1, the V gene TRBV6-1; TRBD1 might be the D (5 bases). The germline CDR1 and CDR2 sequences are MNHNS and SASEGT. V lost 2 bases and J lost 5, with 12 bases in between. The CDR3 spans 14 residues. The CDR3 region is CASSERLGGTEAFF. The CDR3 coding sequence is TGTGCCAGCAGTGAAAGGCTTGGGGGAACTGAAGCTTTCTTT.

This sequence joins TRBV30 and TRBJ1-3, with D unresolved. This CDR3 comprises 15 residues. V lost 0 bases, J lost 0 bases, and 9 bases lay in between. The germline gives CDR1 GTSNPN, CDR2 SVGIG (reference sequence). The DNA of the CDR3 is TGTGCCTGGAGTGTAGGTGGAAGCTCTGGAAACACCATATATTTT. It codes for CAWSVGGSSGNTIYF.

The rearrangement links TRBV5-4 to TRBJ1-1; D may be TRBD1 (5 bases). Germline V gene sequence: CDR1 SGHNT, CDR2 YYREEE (reference sequence). This CDR3 region has 14 residues. V dropped 8 bases and J dropped 0 bases, with 14 bases sitting between them. The CDR3: CASFPGGMNTEAFF. The CDR3 nucleotides are TGTGCCAGTTTCCCGGGGGGGATGAACACTGAAGCTTTCTTT.

This chain connects TRBV18 to TRBJ1-5, with 11 bases identical to TRBD1. From germline, CDR1 is KGHSH and CDR2 LQKENI. V was clipped by 3 bases and J by 7 bases; unmatched bases: 2. The CDR3 spans 14 residues. The CDR3 DNA reads as TGTGCCAGCTCACCGGGACAGGGGGGCCAGCCCCAGCATTTT. It specifies CASSPGQGGQPQHF.

The J gene is TRBJ1-5, the V gene TRBV27; D not resolved. V was shortened by 4 bases and J by 7 bases, with 11 bases between the two germline ends. This CDR3 region has 13 residues. CDR1 is MNHEY and CDR2 is SMNVEV in the germline V gene (reference sequence). DNA of the CDR3: TGTGCCAGCAGTTCCAAATGGGAGCAGCCCCAGCATTTT. This encodes CASSSKWEQPQHF.

V gene TRBV20-1 combines with J gene TRBJ2-4; D not resolved. CDR3 size: 12 residues. The germline V and J ends were trimmed by 3 bases and 8 bases, with 11 bases remaining between them. Germline CDR1 and CDR2: DFQATT and SNEGSKA (reference sequence). CDR3 sequence (DNA): TGCAGTGCTAGTCGCACTGGGGACATTCAGTACTTC. Translated: CSASRTGDIQYF.

The V call is TRBV7-6, the J call TRBJ1-3; D call uncertain. Between the trimmed V and J ends, which lost 8 bases and 1 base, there was a span of 9 bases. CDR3 length: 13 amino acids. Germline CDR1 SGHVS, CDR2 FNYEAQ. DNA for the CDR3: TGTGCCAGCCGACAAGCTTCTGGAAACACCATATATTTT. As protein: CASRQASGNTIYF.

This clone was counted between two and nine times. The chain uses TRBV9 and TRBJ1-1, with 7 nucleotides matching TRBD1. The CDR3 is made up of 15 amino acids. Trimming took 2 bases from V and 4 from J; bases not matched to a gene: 8. Per germline, CDR1 SGDLS and CDR2 YYNGEE. CDR3: CASSVTGFMGTEAFF. The CDR3 DNA reads TGTGCCAGCAGCGTGACAGGGTTTATGGGCACTGAAGCTTTCTTT.

The chain recombines TRBV28 with TRBJ2-7, with 12 bases aligning to TRBD1. J gave up 7 bases and V 7 bases, and 11 bases lay outside the gene matches. Germline V lookup: CDR1 MDHEN, CDR2 SYDVKM. This CDR3 has 15 residues. The CDR3 nucleotides are TGTGCCAGCACCATAAAGGGGGACAGGGGGCGGGAGCAGTACTTC. Protein: CASTIKGDRGREQYF.